Below, 18 T cell receptor beta chains from the same sample are listed, as sequenced in a study of T cells in Graves' hyperthyroidism and ophthalmopathy. TCR beta CDR3 sequences were amplified from RNA transcripts. HTBI primers drove first-round RT-PCR of the TCR CDR3. TCRdb itself ran the multiplex PCR reads through MiXCR, one entry per CDR3 protein. The data hold around 400,000 distinct CDR3 sequences, with approximately 15% observed a single time. The sequenced sample was blood. These receptors came from a woman younger than 30 with Graves' hyperthyroidism that later progressed to Graves' ophthalmopathy.

This clonotype was counted many times. The chain combines TRBV28 with TRBJ2-7; D may match TRBD1 or TRBD2 (5 bases each). Germline V gene data show CDR1 as MDHEN and CDR2 as SYDVKM. V was shortened by 8 bases and J by 0 bases, with 14 bases between the two germline ends. This CDR3 comprises 14 residues. The CDR3 reads CASEGTGYSYEQYF. DNA for the CDR3: TGTGCCAGCGAAGGGACGGGTTACTCCTACGAGCAGTACTTC.

J is TRBJ2-7 and V is TRBV28; 9 bases align to TRBD2. This CDR3 contains 15 residues. V was pared by 6 bases and J by 2 bases, with 8 bases of the junction left unmatched. Germline V gene sequence: CDR1 MDHEN, CDR2 SYDVKM. CDR3 region: CASREGAGGPYEQYF. CDR3 nucleotide sequence: TGTGCCAGCAGAGAGGGGGCGGGAGGGCCCTACGAGCAGTACTTC.

This clonotype was seen a few times. The chain joins TRBV20-1 to TRBJ1-2; D may be TRBD1 (6 bases). V gave up 6 bases and J gave up 13 bases, with 18 bases separating them. The germline V gene has CDR1 DFQATT and CDR2 SNEGSKA (reference sequence). This CDR3 has 11 residues. The CDR3 bases are TGCAGTGCCTATGCCACTACAGGGTCCACCTTC. This codes for CSAYATTGSTF.

About this clonotype: This clone may be a read error of a much larger clone one base away. This rearrangement joins TRBV2 to TRBJ1-4; possibly TRBD1 for D (5 bases). Per the germline V gene, CDR1 is SNHLY and CDR2 is FYNNEI. This CDR3 is 15 amino acids long. Here the CDR3 reads CASRGGDATDEKLFF. In nucleotides, the CDR3 is TGTGCCAGCAGGGGGGGGGACGCAACTGATGAAAAACTGTTTTTT.

A few counts support this clonotype. V usage is TRBV6-2 or TRBV6-3 and J usage is TRBJ2-1, with TRBD1 matching over 10 bases. This CDR3 is built from 16 residues. Trimming cost V 5 bases and J 2 bases; bases outside gene matches: 6. Germline V gene lookup returns CDR1 MNHEY and CDR2 SVGEGT. For the CDR3, the DNA is TGTGCCAGCAGTAAAGAGACAGGGGGCGCCTACAATGAGCAGTTCTTC. Translated: CASSKETGGAYNEQFF.

This clonotype was seen at least ten times. One end of the junction fails to match germline, which may point to a read error. The J gene is TRBJ1-3, the V gene TRBV5-1, with TRBD1 identical over 9 bases. The germline gives CDR1 SGHRS, CDR2 YFSETQ. This CDR3 region has 15 residues. CDR3 residues: CASSLGQGTGNTIYF. CDR3 coding DNA: TGTGCCAGCAGCTTAGGACAGGGGACTGGAAACACCATATATTTT.

This chain joins TRBV7-8 and TRBJ2-5; D ambiguous. Deletions cut 3 bases from V and 13 bases from J, with 21 bases between. The CDR3 is made up of 14 amino acids. Germline V lookup: CDR1 SGHVS, CDR2 FQNEAQ. This CDR3 is CASSLTMTVLVWYF. The CDR3 region has the DNA TGTGCCAGCAGCTTGACGATGACGGTGCTAGTTTGGTACTTC.

This clonotype was seen at least ten times. The chain recombines TRBV6-5 with TRBJ2-1; D gene unclear. Germline loops: CDR1 MNHEY, CDR2 SVGAGI. The CDR3 is 12 amino acids. V was cut by 2 bases and J by 5 bases, with 4 bases left in between. CDR3 DNA: TGTGCCAGCAGTTACGGAAACAATGAGCAGTTCTTC. This sequence encodes CASSYGNNEQFF.

Notes on this clonotype: A much larger clone sits a single nucleotide away, making a read error possible. The chain joins TRBV18 to TRBJ2-7; maybe TRBD1 (6 bases). This CDR3 comprises 14 residues. Germline-derived CDR1 and CDR2 are KGHSH and LQKENI. The CDR3 coding sequence is TGTGCCAGCTCACAGCAGACAGGTACCTACGAGCAGCACTTC. The encoded protein is CASSQQTGTYEQHF.

This clonotype has just a few counts. This sequence joins TRBV4-3 and TRBJ2-1; 11 bases are shared with TRBD2. The CDR3 length is 16 residues. Germline V gene lookup returns CDR1 LGHNA and CDR2 YSLEER. V shed 0 bases and J 5 bases; nucleotides not matched to a gene: 3. The CDR3 is CASSQDRGLADNEQFF. The CDR3 region has the DNA TGCGCCAGCAGCCAAGACAGGGGACTAGCGGACAATGAGCAGTTCTTC.

In its sample, this clonotype was seen many times. The chain recombines TRBV7-3 with TRBJ2-1; 13 bases fit TRBD2. Looked up from germline, CDR1 is SGHTA and CDR2 is FQGTGA. V lost 2 bases, J lost 10 bases, and 8 bases stayed unmatched. The CDR3 has 16 amino acids. The CDR3 DNA reads TGTGCCAGCAGCTTACCACTAGCGGGAGGGCCAGGGGAGCAGTTCTTC. This sequence encodes CASSLPLAGGPGEQFF.

This clonotype has a handful of counts. The J gene is TRBJ2-1, the V gene TRBV3-1; D is unclear. V was trimmed by 4 bases and J by 3 bases, leaving 16 bases between them. The CDR3 totals 16 residues. From germline, CDR1 is LGHDT and CDR2 YNNKEL (reference sequence). The CDR3 nucleotides read TGTGCCAGCAGCCTCTTTTTGGGTTTCGACTACAATGAGCAGTTCTTC. This gives the protein CASSLFLGFDYNEQFF.

This clonotype was recorded many times. The chain's CDR3 is CSAEGAGGQETQYF. The CDR3, as DNA: TGCAGTGCGGAGGGAGCGGGGGGACAAGAGACCCAGTACTTC. This chain connects TRBV20-1 to TRBJ2-5; TRBD2 aligns across 9 bases. The CDR3 has 14 residues. Germline values: CDR1 DFQATT, CDR2 SNEGSKA (reference sequence). The J segment lost 2 bases and the V segment lost 6 bases, leaving 7 bases of the junction unmatched.

CDR3 in DNA: TGCAGTGCTAGAGATCTGGGACTAGCGGGAGGACGACCTTACGAGCAGTACTTC. Translated, it gives CSARDLGLAGGRPYEQYF. This chain links TRBV20-1 with TRBJ2-7; TRBD2 matches 15 bases. The CDR3 is made up of 18 amino acids. Germline-derived CDR1 and CDR2 are DFQATT and SNEGSKA (reference sequence). The trim removed 0 bases at V and 4 bases at J, leaving 10 bases unmatched.

The J gene is TRBJ2-2, the V gene TRBV6-1; D is possibly TRBD1 (5 bases). V lost 5 bases and J 2 bases, leaving 21 bases between the germline ends. Germline loops: CDR1 MNHNS, CDR2 SASEGT. The CDR3 totals 18 residues. The CDR3 DNA sequence: TGTGCCAGCAGTCAACCCCGGACAAACGGGCTTAACACCGGGGAGCTGTTTTTT. It translates to CASSQPRTNGLNTGELFF.

In this sample, this clonotype turned up a few times. The V gene is TRBV13, the J gene TRBJ1-2, with D hard to call. Germline V gene sequence: CDR1 PRHDT, CDR2 FYEKMQ (reference sequence). V was trimmed by 1 base and J by 3 bases, leaving 9 bases between them. The CDR3 totals 14 residues. The CDR3: CASSLAGRYYGYTF. CDR3 nucleotide sequence: TGTGCCAGCAGCTTAGCGGGCAGATACTATGGCTACACCTTC. The full variable domain, in which reference TRBV13 and TRBJ1-2 provide the parts outside the CDR3, is AAGVIQSPRHLIKEKRETATLKCYPIPRHDTVYWYQQGPGQDPQFLISFYEKMQSDKGSIPDRFSAQQFSDYHSELNMSSLELGDSALYFCASSLAGRYYGYTFGSGTRLTVV.

This clonotype appeared many times. The chain employs TRBV27 and TRBJ1-1; D possibly corresponds to TRBD1 (5 bases). CDR3 length: 14 amino acids. Germline V gene data show CDR1 as MNHEY and CDR2 as SMNVEV (reference sequence). Deletions cut 5 bases from V and 4 bases from J, with 14 bases between. The CDR3 protein is CASSAPPGPTEAFF. CDR3 nucleotide sequence: TGTGCCAGCAGTGCTCCTCCAGGGCCCACTGAAGCTTTCTTT.

The sample holds many counts of this clonotype. V and J are TRBV20-1 and TRBJ1-1; no clear D. Germline-derived CDR1 and CDR2 are DFQATT and SNEGSKA (reference sequence). This CDR3 comprises 14 residues. The V gene lost 1 base and the J gene lost 3 bases, with 12 bases spanning the gap. The CDR3 DNA is TGCAGTGCTAGAGTGCCGGTGGGGTACACTGAAGCTTTCTTT. It specifies CSARVPVGYTEAFF.